Presented here are 6 T cell receptor beta chains from one specimen sequenced in a study of vaccination effects on CD4 cells after COVID-19. The protocol was immunoSEQ multiplex PCR, while the TCRdb copy is restricted to in-frame clones and leaves out a portion. This sample has 55,000 to 75,000 clones; roughly 70% occur once, and the top ten carry 4%. Sequencing was preceded by expansion of antigen-specific CD4+ T cells with viral peptide pools in the ViraFEST assay. When around 10 days of culture had elapsed, CD4+ T cells were isolated. Previously uninfected by SARS-CoV-2, the vaccine recipients also showed negative nucleocapsid antibodies. These receptors lack a known antigen. Material: CD4+ T cells from PBMCs cultured with HCoV-OC43 spike peptides, obtained before COVID-19 vaccination. Subset denoted: HCoV-OC43 spike overlapping peptide pool stimulation. The receptors originated from a human donor who received a COVID-19 vaccine.

This chain uses TRBV3-1 (or the pseudogene TRBV3-2) with TRBJ1-6, with D tentatively TRBD1 (5 bases). The CDR3 has 12 amino acids. V dropped 8 bases and J dropped 8 bases, with 10 bases sitting between them. In germline, CDR1 is LGHDT, CDR2 YNNKEL (reference sequence). The CDR3 here is CASGAGYSPLHF. As DNA, the CDR3 is TGTGCCAGCGGGGCGGGCTATTCACCCCTCCACTTT.

The chain joins TRBV19 to TRBJ1-2, with a weak D call TRBD1 (6 bases). The CDR3 spans 15 residues. Trimming took 0 bases from V and 7 from J, leaving 15 bases between them. CDR1 and CDR2 (germline): LNHDA, SQIVND (reference sequence). CDR3 region: CASSIDGQGMFGYTF. The CDR3, as DNA: TGTGCCAGTAGTATAGACGGGCAGGGGATGTTTGGCTACACCTTC.

The V call is TRBV7-9, the J call TRBJ1-4; TRBD1 agrees at 8 bases. Germline-derived CDR1 and CDR2 are SEHNR and FQNEAQ (reference sequence). The CDR3 is 16 amino acids. V trimming: 3 bases; J trimming: 7 bases; junction bases outside the gene matches: 10. CDR3 amino acids: CASSFSKDRGFEKLFF. CDR3 sequence (DNA): TGTGCCAGCAGCTTTTCAAAAGACAGGGGCTTTGAAAAACTGTTTTTT.

V gene TRBV7-2 combines with J gene TRBJ1-6; 9 bases are a match to TRBD1. V was pared by 4 bases and J by 7 bases, with 8 bases of the junction left unmatched. This CDR3 contains 16 residues. Germline loops: CDR1 SGHTA, CDR2 FQGNSA. Here the CDR3 DNA reads TGTGCCAGCAGCTCCGGGACAGGGAGAGGGAATTCACCCCTCCACTTT. Protein: CASSSGTGRGNSPLHF.

The V gene is TRBV11-3, the J gene TRBJ1-1; 8 positions match TRBD1. In germline, CDR1 is SGHNT, CDR2 YENEEA. The CDR3 is 14 amino acids. V lost 3 bases and J lost 4; bases outside the gene matches: 4. CDR3 DNA sequence: TGTGCCAGCAGCTTGAACGGACAGGGCACTGAAGCTTTCTTT. Its translation: CASSLNGQGTEAFF.

The chain's CDR3 is CASSPDMGSEAFF. DNA of the CDR3: TGTGCCAGCTCACCAGATATGGGATCTGAAGCTTTCTTT. J is TRBJ1-1 and V is TRBV18; no clear D. Germline-derived CDR1 and CDR2 are KGHSH and LQKENI. Trimming cost V 2 bases and J 6 bases, with 10 bases left between them. The CDR3 sequence is 13 residues long.